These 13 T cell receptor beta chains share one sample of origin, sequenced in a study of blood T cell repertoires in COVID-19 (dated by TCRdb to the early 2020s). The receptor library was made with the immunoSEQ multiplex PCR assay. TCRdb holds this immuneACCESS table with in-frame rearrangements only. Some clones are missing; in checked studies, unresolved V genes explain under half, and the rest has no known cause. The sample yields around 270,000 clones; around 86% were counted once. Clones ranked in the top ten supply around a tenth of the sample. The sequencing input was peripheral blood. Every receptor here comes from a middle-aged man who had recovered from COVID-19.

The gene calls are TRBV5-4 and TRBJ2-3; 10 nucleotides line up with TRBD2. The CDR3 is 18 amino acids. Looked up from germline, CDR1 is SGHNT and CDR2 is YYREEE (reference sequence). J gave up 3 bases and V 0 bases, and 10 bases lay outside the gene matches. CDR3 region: CASSLASGGAGLTDTQYF. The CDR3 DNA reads TGTGCCAGCAGCTTGGCCAGCGGGGGGGCCGGCTTGACAGATACGCAGTATTTT.

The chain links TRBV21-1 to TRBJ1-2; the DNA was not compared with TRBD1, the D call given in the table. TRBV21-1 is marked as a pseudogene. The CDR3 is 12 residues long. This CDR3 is CASRGQVGGYTF. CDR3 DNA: TGTGCCAGCAGGGGACAGGTCGGGGGCTACACCTTC.

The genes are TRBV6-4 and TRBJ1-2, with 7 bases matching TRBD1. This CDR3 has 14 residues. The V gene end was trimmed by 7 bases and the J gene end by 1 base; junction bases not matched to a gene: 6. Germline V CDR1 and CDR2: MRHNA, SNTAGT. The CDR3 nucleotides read TGTGCCAGCATCCGGGACAGAGTTAACTATGGCTACACCTTC. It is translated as CASIRDRVNYGYTF.

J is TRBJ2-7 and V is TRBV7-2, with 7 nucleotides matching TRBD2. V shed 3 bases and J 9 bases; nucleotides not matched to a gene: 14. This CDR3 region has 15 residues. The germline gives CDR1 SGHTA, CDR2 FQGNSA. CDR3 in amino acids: CASSLAAYGTKGQYF. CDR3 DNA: TGTGCCAGCAGCTTGGCGGCCTACGGGACTAAAGGGCAGTACTTC. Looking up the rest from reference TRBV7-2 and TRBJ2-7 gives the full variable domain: GAGVSQSPSNKVTEKGKDVELRCDPISGHTALYWYRQSLGQGLEFLIYFQGNSAPDKSGLPSDRFSAERTGGSVSTLTIQRTQQEDSAVYLCASSLAAYGTKGQYFGPGTRLTVT.

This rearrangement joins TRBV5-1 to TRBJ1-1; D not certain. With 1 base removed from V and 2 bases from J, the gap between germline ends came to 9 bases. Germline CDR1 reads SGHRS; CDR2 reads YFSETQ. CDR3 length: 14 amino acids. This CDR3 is CASSLYKPNTEAFF. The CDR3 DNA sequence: TGCGCCAGCAGCTTGTACAAACCTAACACTGAAGCTTTCTTT.

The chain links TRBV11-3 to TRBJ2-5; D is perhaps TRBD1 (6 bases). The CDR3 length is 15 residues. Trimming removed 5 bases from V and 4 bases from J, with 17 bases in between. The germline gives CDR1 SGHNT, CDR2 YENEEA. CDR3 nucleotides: TGTGCCAGCAGCAATCCGGGTCGAGGGGGAGAGACCCAGTACTTC. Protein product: CASSNPGRGGETQYF. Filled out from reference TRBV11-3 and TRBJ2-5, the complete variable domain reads EAGVVQSPRYKIIEKKQPVAFWCNPISGHNTLYWYLQNLGQGPELLIRYENEEAVDDSQLPKDRFSAERLKGVDSTLKIQPAELGDSAVYLCASSNPGRGGETQYFGPGTRLLVL.

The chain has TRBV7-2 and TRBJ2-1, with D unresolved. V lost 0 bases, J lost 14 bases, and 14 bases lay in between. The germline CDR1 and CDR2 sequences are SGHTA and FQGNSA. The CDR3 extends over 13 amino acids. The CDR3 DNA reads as TGTGCCAGCAGCTTAGCCTCCGGCCCTGACAAGTTCTTC. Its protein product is CASSLASGPDKFF.

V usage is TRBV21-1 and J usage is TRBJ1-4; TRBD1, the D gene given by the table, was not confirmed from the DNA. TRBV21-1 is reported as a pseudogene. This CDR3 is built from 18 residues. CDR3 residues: CASSTRTGLGQTNEKLFF. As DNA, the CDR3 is TGTGCCAGCAGCACCCGGACAGGGCTGGGGCAAACTAATGAAAAACTGTTTTTT.

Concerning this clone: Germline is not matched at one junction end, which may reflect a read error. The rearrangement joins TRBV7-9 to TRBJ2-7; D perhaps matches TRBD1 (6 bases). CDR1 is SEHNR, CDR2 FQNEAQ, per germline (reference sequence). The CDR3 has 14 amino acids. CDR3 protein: CASSLDRFVHEQYF. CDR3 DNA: TGTGCCAGCAGTTTAGACAGGTTCGTCCACGAGCAGTACTTC.

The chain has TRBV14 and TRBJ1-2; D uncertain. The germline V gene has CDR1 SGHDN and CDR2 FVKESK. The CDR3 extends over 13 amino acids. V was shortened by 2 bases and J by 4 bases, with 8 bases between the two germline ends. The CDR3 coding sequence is TGTGCCAGCAGCCAAACACGGGGCTATGGCTACACCTTC. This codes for CASSQTRGYGYTF.

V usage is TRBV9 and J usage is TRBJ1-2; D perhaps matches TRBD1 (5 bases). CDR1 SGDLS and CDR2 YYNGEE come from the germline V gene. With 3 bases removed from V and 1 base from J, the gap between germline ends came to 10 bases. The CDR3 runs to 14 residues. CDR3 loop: CASSAGRGNYGYTF. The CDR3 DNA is TGTGCCAGCAGCGCAGGTAGGGGTAACTATGGCTACACCTTC.

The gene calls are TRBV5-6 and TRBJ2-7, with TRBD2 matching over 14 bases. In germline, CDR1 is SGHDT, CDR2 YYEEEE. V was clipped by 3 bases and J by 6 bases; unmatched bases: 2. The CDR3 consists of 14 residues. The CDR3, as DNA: TGTGCCAGCAGCTCGACTAGCGGGAGGGCCGAGCAGTACTTC. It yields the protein CASSSTSGRAEQYF. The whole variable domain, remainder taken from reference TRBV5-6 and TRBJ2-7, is DAGVTQSPTHLIKTRGQQVTLRCSPKSGHDTVSWYQQALGQGPQFIFQYYEEEERQRGNFPDRFSGHQFPNYSSELNVNALLLGDSALYLCASSSTSGRAEQYFGPGTRLTVT.

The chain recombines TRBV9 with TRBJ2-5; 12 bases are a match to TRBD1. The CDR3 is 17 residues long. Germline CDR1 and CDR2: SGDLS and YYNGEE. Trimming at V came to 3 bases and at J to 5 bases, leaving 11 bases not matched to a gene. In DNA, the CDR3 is TGTGCCAGCAGCGAGGGACAGGGGGCTGGTCTTGGGGAGACCCAGTACTTC. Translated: CASSEGQGAGLGETQYF.